This T cell receptor beta chain comes out of a study of blood T cell repertoires in COVID-19. V was trimmed by 2 bases and J by 8 bases, leaving 8 bases between them. Germline CDR1 is SGHRS and CDR2 is YFSETQ. This CDR3 has 12 residues. This clone is a singleton in its sample. Assay used: immunoSEQ multiplex PCR; TCRdb lists only in-frame clones, some missing. Here the sample spans fewer than 300,000 clones, around 88% being singletons. This TCR was recovered from a middle-aged man who had recovered from COVID-19. Sequencing was performed on PBMCs or T cells enriched from blood (not recorded which). The V call is TRBV5-1, the J call TRBJ2-1; the D gene is possibly TRBD1 (5 bases). In DNA, the CDR3 is TGCGCCAGCAGCTTCGACAGTTATGAGCAGTTCTTC. This codes for CASSFDSYEQFF.